The table lists the clone carrying this T cell receptor (beta chain) with many counts. What it recognizes is unknown. The investigators amplified TCR beta CDR3 regions from RNA transcripts. The HTBI primer set was used in a first-round RT-PCR of the TCR CDR3. TCRdb re-called the multiplex PCR reads with MiXCR, one entry per CDR3 protein. The table records fewer than 350,000 distinct CDR3 sequences, roughly 18% of them present only once. The data originate from a study of T cells in Graves' hyperthyroidism and ophthalmopathy. Notes on the study in general: Median prediction lead before ophthalmopathy onset was around 6.9 months with the model. Classification by a 13 V-J model distinguished ophthalmopathy from stable hyperthyroidism. In blood, most of the thyroid clonotypes expanded above 0.001 were also present.

Germline V gene lookup returns CDR1 MGHRA and CDR2 YSYEKL. This CDR3 is 15 amino acids long. V was clipped by 4 bases and J by 2 bases, with 14 bases between them. Sample: blood. This sequence was found in a woman in her fifties or sixties with Graves' hyperthyroidism. This chain connects TRBV4-1 to TRBJ1-1; a possible D gene is TRBD1 (6 bases). CDR3 DNA sequence: TGCGCCAGCAGCCCAGGACAGACCCGCAACACTGAAGCTTTCTTT. Protein: CASSPGQTRNTEAFF.